This TCR beta chain is from a study of technical replicates of blood from a handful of donors. The CDR3 is made up of 15 amino acids. The V and J ends lost 8 bases and 4 bases, in that order; junction bases with no gene match: 14. In germline, CDR1 is SGHRS, CDR2 YFSETQ. Assay used: immunoSEQ multiplex PCR; TCRdb lists only in-frame clones, some missing. The sample has roughly 68,000 clones, almost 95% seen once. V and J are TRBV5-1 and TRBJ2-7; 8 positions match TRBD2. The sample was T cells isolated from PBMCs. This clonotype originated in a human donor in good health. DNA of the CDR3: TGCGCCAGTGGGGGAGATAGCGGGATGGAATACGAGCAGTACTTC. Translating it yields CASGGDSGMEYEQYF. The variable domain in full, with the rest retrieved from reference TRBV5-1 and TRBJ2-7, is KAGVTQTPRYLIKTRGQQVTLSCSPISGHRSVSWYQQTPGQGLQFLFEYFSETQRNKGNFPGRFSGRQFSNSRSEMNVSTLELGDSALYLCASGGDSGMEYEQYFGPGTRLTVT.